This T cell receptor beta chain was identified during a study of CD8 T cells in Susac syndrome. Germline CDR1 and CDR2: SGHVS and FQNEAQ. This CDR3 is 14 amino acids long. V was pared by 5 bases and J by 7 bases, with 7 bases of the junction left unmatched. From blood CD8+ and CD4+ T cells, TCR beta sequences were generated. TEMRA cells were FACS-enriched, with CD8+ and CD4+ T cells isolated negatively. Reverse transcription of roughly 0.5 to 1 ug RNA was performed with random hexamers. Amplification of the TCR beta CDR3 was carried out by immunoSEQ multiplex PCR, which spanned a total of 54 Vbeta and 13 Jbeta segments. TCRdb processed the immunoSEQ multiplex PCR reads anew with MiXCR; each CDR3 protein has one entry. The sample lists about 200,000 distinct CDR3 sequences; approximately 90% were seen once.

The specimen was CD8+ T cells from PBMCs. This TCR was sampled from a human donor with multiple sclerosis. J is TRBJ2-2 and V is TRBV7-8, with 7 bases matching TRBD2. The CDR3 spells CASSRGGFGGELFF. Here the CDR3 DNA reads TGTGCCAGCAGCCGGGGAGGGTTTGGCGGGGAGCTGTTTTTT. The full variable domain, in which reference TRBV7-8 and TRBJ2-2 provide the parts outside the CDR3, is GAGVSQSPRYKVAKRGQDVALRCDPISGHVSLFWYQQALGQGPEFLTYFQNEAQLDKSGLPSDRFFAERPEGSVSTLKIQRTQQEDSAVYLCASSRGGFGGELFFGEGSRLTVL.